This TCR beta chain comes out of a study of shared clonotypes between healthy human individuals. Study background: A couple of female and a few male donors aged 18 to 49 were enrolled. Study-level results: Rarefaction revealed incomplete sorted-subset sequencing despite large depth.

In the original processing: Quality scores were absent from the junction-only immunoSEQ sequences, so filtering differed. Libraries were prepared by immunoSEQ multiplex PCR; TCRdb keeps only in-frame clonotypes and omits some of them. V, J and clone size are those of that table, while D and trimming were read from the DNA. The repertoire holds roughly 2.1 million clones, approximately 94% seen once, with under 2% in the top ten. V shed 5 bases and J 2 bases; nucleotides not matched to a gene: 4. The CDR3 has 16 residues. CDR1 is SEHNR, CDR2 FQNEAQ, per germline (reference sequence). The naive CD8 fraction comprised CD45RO-negative cells positively selected for CCR7 and excluded terminally differentiated effector memory CD45RA+ cells. Notes on this clone: What it binds is not known.

This chain joins TRBV7-9 and TRBJ2-5; 14 bases are shared with TRBD2. Sequencing was done on a sample of naive CD8+ T cells from PBMCs. This sequence originates from a man between 18 and 29 years old in good health. Some clones in this sample may be carry-over from other donors' samples. CDR3 in amino acids: CASSPRTSGRQETQYF. The CDR3 nucleotides are TGTGCCAGCAGCCCGAGGACTAGCGGGAGGCAAGAGACCCAGTACTTC.